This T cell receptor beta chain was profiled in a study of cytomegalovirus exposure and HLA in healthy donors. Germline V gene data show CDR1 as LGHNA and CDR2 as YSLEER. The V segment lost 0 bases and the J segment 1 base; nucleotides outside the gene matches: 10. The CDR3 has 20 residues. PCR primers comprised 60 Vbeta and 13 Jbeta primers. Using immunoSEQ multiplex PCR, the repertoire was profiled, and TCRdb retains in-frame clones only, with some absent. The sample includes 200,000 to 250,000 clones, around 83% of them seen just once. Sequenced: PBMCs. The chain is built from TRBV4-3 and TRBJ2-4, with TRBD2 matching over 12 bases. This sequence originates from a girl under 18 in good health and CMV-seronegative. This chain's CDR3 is CASSQERLAGELWAKNIQYF. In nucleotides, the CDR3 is TGCGCCAGCAGCCAAGAGAGACTAGCGGGGGAGCTTTGGGCCAAAAACATTCAGTACTTC.